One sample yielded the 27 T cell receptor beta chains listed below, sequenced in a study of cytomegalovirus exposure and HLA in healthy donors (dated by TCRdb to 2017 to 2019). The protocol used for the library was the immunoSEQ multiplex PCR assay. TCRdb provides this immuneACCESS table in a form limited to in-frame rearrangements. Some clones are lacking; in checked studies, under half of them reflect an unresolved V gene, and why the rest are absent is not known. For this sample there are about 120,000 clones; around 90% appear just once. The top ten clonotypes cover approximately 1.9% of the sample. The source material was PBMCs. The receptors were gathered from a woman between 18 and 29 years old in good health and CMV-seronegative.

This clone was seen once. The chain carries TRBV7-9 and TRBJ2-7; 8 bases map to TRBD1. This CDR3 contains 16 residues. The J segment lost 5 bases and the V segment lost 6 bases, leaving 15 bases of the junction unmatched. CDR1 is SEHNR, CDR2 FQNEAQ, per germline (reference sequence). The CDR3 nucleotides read TGTGCCAGCAGATTTTCGGACAGGGCGGAAGTGGACGAGCAGTACTTC. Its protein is CASRFSDRAEVDEQYF.

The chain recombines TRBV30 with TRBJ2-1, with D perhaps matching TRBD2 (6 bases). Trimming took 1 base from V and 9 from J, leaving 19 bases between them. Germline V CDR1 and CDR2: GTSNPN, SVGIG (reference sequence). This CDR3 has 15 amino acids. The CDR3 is CAWSEDRRGFGEQFF. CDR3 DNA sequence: TGTGCCTGGAGTGAGGATCGGCGGGGCTTCGGTGAGCAGTTCTTC.

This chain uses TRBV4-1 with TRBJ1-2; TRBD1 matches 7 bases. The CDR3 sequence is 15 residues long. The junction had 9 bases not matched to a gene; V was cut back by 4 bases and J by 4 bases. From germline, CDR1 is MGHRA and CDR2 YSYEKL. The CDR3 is CASSRYAGGGYGYTF. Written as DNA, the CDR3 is TGCGCCAGCAGCCGCTACGCAGGGGGTGGCTATGGCTACACCTTC.

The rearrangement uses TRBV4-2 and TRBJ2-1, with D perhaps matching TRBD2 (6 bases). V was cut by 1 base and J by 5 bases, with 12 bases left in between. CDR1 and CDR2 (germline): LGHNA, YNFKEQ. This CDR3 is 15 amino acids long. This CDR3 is CASSQVGDFNNEQFF. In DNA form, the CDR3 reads TGTGCCAGCAGCCAAGTGGGGGACTTCAACAATGAGCAGTTCTTC.

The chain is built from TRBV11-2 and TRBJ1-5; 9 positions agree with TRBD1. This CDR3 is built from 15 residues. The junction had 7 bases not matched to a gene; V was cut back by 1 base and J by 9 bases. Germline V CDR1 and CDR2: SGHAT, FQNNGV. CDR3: CASSLGRQGVGPQHF. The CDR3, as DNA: TGTGCCAGCAGCTTAGGTCGACAGGGGGTAGGGCCCCAGCATTTT.

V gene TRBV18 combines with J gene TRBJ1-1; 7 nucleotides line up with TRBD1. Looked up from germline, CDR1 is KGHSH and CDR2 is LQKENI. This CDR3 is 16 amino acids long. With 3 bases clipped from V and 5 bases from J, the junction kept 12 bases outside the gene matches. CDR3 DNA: TGTGCCAGCTCACCCCCGGGACAGAGGGATCGGACTGAAGCTTTCTTT. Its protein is CASSPPGQRDRTEAFF.

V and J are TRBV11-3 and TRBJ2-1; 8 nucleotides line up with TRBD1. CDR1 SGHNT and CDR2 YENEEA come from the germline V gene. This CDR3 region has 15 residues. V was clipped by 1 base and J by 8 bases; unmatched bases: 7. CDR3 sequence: CASSLGTGFNHEQFF. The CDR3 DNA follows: TGTGCCAGCAGCTTAGGGACAGGGTTTAACCATGAGCAGTTCTTC.

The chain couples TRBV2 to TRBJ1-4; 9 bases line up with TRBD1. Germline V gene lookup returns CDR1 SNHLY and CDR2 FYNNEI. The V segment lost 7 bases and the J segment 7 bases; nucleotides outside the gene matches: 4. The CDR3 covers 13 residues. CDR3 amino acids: CASIRTGAEKLFF. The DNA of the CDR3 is TGTGCCAGCATTAGGACAGGGGCTGAAAAACTGTTTTTT.

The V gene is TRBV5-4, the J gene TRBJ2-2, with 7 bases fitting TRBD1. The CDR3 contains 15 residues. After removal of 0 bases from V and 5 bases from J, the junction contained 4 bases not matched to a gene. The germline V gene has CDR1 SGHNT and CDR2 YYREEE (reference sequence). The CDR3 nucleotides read TGTGCCAGCAGCTTGGAGGGGGCCCGAACCGGGGAGCTGTTTTTT. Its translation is CASSLEGARTGELFF.

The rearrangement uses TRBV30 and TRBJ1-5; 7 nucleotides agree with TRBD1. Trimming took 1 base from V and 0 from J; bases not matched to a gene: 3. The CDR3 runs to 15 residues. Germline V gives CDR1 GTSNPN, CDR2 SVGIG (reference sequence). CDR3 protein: CAWSGDRYSNQPQHF. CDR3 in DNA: TGTGCCTGGAGTGGGGACAGATATAGCAATCAGCCCCAGCATTTT.

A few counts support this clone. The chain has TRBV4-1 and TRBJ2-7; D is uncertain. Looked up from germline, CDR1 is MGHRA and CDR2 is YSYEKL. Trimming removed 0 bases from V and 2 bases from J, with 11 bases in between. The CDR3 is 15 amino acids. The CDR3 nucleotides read TGCGCCAGCAGCCAAGATGCACTTAATACCTACGAGCAGTACTTC. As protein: CASSQDALNTYEQYF.

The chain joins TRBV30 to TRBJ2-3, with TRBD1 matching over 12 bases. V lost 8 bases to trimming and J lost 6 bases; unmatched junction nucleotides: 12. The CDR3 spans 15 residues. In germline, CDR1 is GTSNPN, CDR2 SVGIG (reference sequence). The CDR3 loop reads CAQHPGTGGADTQYF. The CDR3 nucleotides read TGTGCCCAACATCCTGGGACAGGGGGCGCCGATACGCAGTATTTT.

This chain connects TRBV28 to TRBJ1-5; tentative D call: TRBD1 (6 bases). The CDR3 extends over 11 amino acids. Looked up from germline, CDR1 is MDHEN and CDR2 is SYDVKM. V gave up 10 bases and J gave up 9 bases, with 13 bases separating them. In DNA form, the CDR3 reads TGTGCCACCGAGGGGGATAGGCCCCAGCATTTT. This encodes CATEGDRPQHF.

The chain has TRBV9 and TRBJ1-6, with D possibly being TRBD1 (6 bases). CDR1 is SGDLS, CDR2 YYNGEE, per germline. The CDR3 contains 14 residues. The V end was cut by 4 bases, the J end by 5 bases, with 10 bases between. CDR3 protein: CASSPRQDNSPLHF. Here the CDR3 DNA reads TGTGCCAGCAGCCCTAGACAGGATAATTCACCCCTCCACTTT.

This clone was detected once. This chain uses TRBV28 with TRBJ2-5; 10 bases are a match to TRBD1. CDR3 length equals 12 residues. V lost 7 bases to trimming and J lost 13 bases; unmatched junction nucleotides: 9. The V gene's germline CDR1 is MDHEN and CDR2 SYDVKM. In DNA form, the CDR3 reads TGTGCCAGCACTCTGGGACAGGGGAAGCGGTACTTC. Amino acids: CASTLGQGKRYF.

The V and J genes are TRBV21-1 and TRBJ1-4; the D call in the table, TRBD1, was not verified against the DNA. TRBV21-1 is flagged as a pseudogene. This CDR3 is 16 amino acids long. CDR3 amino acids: CASRKGPQGTNEKLFF. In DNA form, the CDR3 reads TGTGCCAGCAGGAAGGGGCCACAGGGCACTAATGAAAAACTGTTTTTT.

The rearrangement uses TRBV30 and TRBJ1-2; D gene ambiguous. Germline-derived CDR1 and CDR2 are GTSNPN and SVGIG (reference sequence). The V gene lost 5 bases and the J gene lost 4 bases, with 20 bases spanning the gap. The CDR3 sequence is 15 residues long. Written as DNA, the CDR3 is TGTGCCTGGGTAGGACCAGGCCGTGGAGGCTATGGCTACACCTTC. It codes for CAWVGPGRGGYGYTF.

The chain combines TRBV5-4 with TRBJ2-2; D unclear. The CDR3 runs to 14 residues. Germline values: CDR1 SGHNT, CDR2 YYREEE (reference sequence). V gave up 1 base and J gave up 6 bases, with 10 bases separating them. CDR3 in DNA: TGTGCCAGCAGCTTGAGTTACGGGTCCGGGGAGCTGTTTTTT. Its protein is CASSLSYGSGELFF.

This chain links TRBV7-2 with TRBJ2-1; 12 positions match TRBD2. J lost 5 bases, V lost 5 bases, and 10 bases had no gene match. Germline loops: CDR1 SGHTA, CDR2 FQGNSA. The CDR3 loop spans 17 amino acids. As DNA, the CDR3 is TGTGCCAGCAGCCCCATACTAGCGGGAGGACCCCACAATGAGCAGTTCTTC. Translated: CASSPILAGGPHNEQFF.

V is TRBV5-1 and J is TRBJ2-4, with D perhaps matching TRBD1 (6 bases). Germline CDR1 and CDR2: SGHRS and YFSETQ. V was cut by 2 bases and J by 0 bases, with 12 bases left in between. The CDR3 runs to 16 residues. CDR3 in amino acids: CASSLGTTLAKNIQYF. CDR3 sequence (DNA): TGCGCCAGCAGCTTAGGGACAACCCTAGCCAAAAACATTCAGTACTTC.

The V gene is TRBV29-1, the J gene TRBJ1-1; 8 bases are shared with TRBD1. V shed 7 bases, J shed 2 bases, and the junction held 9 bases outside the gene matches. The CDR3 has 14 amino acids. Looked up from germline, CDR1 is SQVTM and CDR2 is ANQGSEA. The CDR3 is CSGGGRGLNTEAFF. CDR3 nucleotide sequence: TGCAGCGGGGGAGGCAGGGGGCTTAACACTGAAGCTTTCTTT.

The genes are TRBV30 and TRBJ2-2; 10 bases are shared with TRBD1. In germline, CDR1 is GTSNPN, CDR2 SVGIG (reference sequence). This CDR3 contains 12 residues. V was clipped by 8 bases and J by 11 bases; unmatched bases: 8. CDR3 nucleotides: TGTGCCCGGGGGGGGGACAGGGGTGAGCTGTTTTTT. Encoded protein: CARGGDRGELFF.

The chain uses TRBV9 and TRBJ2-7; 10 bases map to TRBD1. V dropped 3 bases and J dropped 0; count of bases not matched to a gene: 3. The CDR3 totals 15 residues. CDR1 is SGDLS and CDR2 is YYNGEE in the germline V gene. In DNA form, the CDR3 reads TGTGCCAGCAGCGCCAGGACAGGGGGCTCCTACGAGCAGTACTTC. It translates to CASSARTGGSYEQYF.

The CDR3 reads CASMPTGTGGRNTQYF. The CDR3 region has the DNA TGTGCCAGTATGCCTACCGGGACAGGGGGCCGGAATACGCAGTATTTT. The rearrangement uses TRBV19 and TRBJ2-3; TRBD1 matches at 12 bases. The CDR3 has 16 amino acids. J lost 7 bases, V lost 7 bases, and 12 bases had no gene match. Germline CDR1 LNHDA, CDR2 SQIVND (reference sequence).

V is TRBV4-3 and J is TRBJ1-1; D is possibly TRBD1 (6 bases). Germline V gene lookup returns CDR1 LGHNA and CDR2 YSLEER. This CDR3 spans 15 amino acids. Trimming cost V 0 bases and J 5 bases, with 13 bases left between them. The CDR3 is CASSQDRRGGTEAFF. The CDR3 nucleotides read TGCGCCAGCAGCCAAGATCGCAGGGGAGGGACTGAAGCTTTCTTT.

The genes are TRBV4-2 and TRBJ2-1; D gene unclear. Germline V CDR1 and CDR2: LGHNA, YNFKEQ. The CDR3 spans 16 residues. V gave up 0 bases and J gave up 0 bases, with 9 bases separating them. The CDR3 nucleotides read TGTGCCAGCAGCCAAGAAATGGCGGTCTCCTACAATGAGCAGTTCTTC. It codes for CASSQEMAVSYNEQFF.

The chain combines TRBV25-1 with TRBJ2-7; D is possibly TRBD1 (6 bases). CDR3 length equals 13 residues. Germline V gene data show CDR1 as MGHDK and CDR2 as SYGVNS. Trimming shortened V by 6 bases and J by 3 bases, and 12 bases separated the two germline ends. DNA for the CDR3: TGTGCCAGCAGCACGCCAGGGGTCTACGAGCAGTACTTC. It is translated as CASSTPGVYEQYF.